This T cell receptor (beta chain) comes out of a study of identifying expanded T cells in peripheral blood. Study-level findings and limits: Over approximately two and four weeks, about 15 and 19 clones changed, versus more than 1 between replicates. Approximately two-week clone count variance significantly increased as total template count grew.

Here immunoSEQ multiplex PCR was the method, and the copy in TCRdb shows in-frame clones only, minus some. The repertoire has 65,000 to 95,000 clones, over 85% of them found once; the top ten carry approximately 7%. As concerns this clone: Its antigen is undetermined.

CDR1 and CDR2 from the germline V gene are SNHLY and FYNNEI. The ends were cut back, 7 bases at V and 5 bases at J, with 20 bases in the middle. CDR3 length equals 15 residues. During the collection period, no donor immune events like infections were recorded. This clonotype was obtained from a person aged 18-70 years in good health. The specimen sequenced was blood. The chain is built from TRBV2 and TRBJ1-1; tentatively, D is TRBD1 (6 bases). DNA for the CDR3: TGTGCCAGCAACTCCAACAGGGCCGGTAGAACTGAAGCTTTCTTT. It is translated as CASNSNRAGRTEAFF.